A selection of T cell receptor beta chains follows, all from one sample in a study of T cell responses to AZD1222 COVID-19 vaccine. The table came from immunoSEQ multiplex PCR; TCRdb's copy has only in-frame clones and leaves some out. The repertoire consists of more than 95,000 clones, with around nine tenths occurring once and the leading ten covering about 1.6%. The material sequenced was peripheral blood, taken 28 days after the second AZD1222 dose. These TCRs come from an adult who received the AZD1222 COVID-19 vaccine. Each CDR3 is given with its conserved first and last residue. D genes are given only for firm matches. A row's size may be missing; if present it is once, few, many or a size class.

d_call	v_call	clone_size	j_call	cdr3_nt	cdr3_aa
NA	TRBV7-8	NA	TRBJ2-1	TGTGCCAGCAGCCCAAGGACCATCCGCTCCTACAATGAGCAGTTCTTC	CASSPRTIRSYNEQFF
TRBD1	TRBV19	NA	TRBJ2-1	TGTGCCAGTAGTGACAGGGAAGGCAATGAGCAGTTCTTC	CASSDREGNEQFF
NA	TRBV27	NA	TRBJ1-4	TGTGCCAGCAGTTCCGCCCGCAGGGATGTTGAAAAACTGTTTTTT	CASSSARRDVEKLFF
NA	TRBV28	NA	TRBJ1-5	TGTGCCAGCAGACCCCACGGATCAGGGAGTCAGCCCCAGCATTTT	CASRPHGSGSQPQHF
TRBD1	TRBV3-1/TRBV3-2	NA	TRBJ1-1	TGTGCCAGCAGCCATGCAGGGGGCACTGAAGCTTTCTTT	CASSHAGGTEAFF
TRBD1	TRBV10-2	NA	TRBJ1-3	TGCGCCAGCAGTGGGACGACAGGGCAAACTGGAAACACCATATATTTT	CASSGTTGQTGNTIYF
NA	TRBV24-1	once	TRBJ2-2	TGTGCCACCAGTGATTCCGGGGCGCCGACCGGGGAGCTGTTTTTT	CATSDSGAPTGELFF
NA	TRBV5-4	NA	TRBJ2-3	TGTGCCAGCAGCGGTATTAGCGGTGATACGCAGTATTTT	CASSGISGDTQYF
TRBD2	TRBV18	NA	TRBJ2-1	TGTGCCAGCTCACTTACCCTAGCGGGAGGGGATGAGCAGTTCTTC	CASSLTLAGGDEQFF
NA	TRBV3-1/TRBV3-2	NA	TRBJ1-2	TGTGCCAGCAGTCTACCTAAAGCGCGAGGCTACACCTTC	CASSLPKARGYTF
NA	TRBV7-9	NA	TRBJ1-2	TGTGCCAGCATCCGTATAAACCGCGATGGCTACACCTTC	CASIRINRDGYTF
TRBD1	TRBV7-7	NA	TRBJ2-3	TGTGCCAGCAGCTTAGACAGGGGTGCAGATACGCAGTATTTT	CASSLDRGADTQYF
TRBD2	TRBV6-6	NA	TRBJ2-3	TGTGCCAGCGGTACGGGACTAGCTAGCGATACGCAGTATTTT	CASGTGLASDTQYF
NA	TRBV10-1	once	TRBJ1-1	TGCGCCAGCAGTGATACAGGGGAAGCTTTCTTT	CASSDTGEAFF
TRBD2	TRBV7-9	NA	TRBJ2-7	TGTGCCAGCAGCCCAGTGCGGGAGGGAACCGAGCAGTACTTC	CASSPVREGTEQYF
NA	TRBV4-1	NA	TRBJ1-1	TGCGCCAGCAGCCACCCGGACAGAAACACTGAAGCTTTCTTT	CASSHPDRNTEAFF
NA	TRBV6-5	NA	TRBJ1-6	TGTGCCAGCAGTTACTCGGACGGTTCACCCCTCCACTTT	CASSYSDGSPLHF
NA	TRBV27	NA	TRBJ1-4	TGTGCCAGCAGTTTAATTCTCGGAAATCGGCTGTTTTTT	CASSLILGNRLFF
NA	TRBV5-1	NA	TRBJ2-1	TGCGCCAGCAGCCTGACGTCCGATCCGGATGAGCAGTTCTTC	CASSLTSDPDEQFF
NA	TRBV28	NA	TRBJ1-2	TGTGCCAACCGCGGTGTAGGGGTCGGCTACACCTTC	CANRGVGVGYTF
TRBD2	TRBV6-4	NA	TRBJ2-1	TGTGCCAGCAGGGGGGGGACTACCTACAATGAGCAGTTCTTC	CASRGGTTYNEQFF
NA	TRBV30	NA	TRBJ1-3	TGTGCCTGGACCGGCCTGACGGTCTCTGGAAACACCATATATTTT	CAWTGLTVSGNTIYF
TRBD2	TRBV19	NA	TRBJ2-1	TGTGCCAGTAAGGGACTAGCGGGATCCTCCTACAATGAGCAGTTCTTC	CASKGLAGSSYNEQFF
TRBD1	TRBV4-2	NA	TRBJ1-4	TGTGCCAGCAGCAAGGACAGGAAAGGGGCGAATGAAAAACTGTTTTTT	CASSKDRKGANEKLFF
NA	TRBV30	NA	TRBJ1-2	TGTGCCTGGAGTTTACAGGGAGTCTATGGCTACACCTTC	CAWSLQGVYGYTF
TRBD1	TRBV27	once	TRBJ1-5	TGTGCCAGCAGTTCCGTAGGACAGGGACGTAGTCAGCCCCAGCATTTT	CASSSVGQGRSQPQHF
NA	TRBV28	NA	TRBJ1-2	TGTGCCAGCAGTGGGGGGGGCTATGGCTACACCTTC	CASSGGGYGYTF
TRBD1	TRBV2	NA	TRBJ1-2	TGTGCCAGCAAATTGGGACAGGCCGACTATGGCTACACCTTC	CASKLGQADYGYTF
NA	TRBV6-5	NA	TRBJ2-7	TGTGCCAGCAGTCGCCATGGACGGAGCCCCTACGAGCAGTACTTC	CASSRHGRSPYEQYF
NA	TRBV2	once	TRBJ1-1	TGTGCCAGCAGGGGGCGAAAGACTGAAGCTTTCTTT	CASRGRKTEAFF
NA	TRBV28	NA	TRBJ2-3	TGTGCCAGCAGTCCCGGGGGACAGACAGATACGCAGTATTTT	CASSPGGQTDTQYF
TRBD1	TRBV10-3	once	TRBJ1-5	TGTGCCATCAGTGATGGGGGGACAGAAAATCAGCCCCAGCATTTT	CAISDGGTENQPQHF
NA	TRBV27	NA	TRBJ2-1	TGTGCCAGCAGTTTGACTACTACCTCCTACAATGAGCAGTTCTTC	CASSLTTTSYNEQFF
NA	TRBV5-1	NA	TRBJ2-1	TGCGCCAGCAGCCCCTCCCGGAGCTCCTACAATGAGCAGTTCTTC	CASSPSRSSYNEQFF
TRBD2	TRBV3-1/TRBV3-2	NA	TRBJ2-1	TGTGCCAGCAGCCCCGCGGCGGGAGGGCCTCGGTACAATGAGCAGTTCTTC	CASSPAAGGPRYNEQFF
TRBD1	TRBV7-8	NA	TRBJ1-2	TGTGCCAGCAGCCCCCCATGGACCGGGGACAGGGTAGGGGCGGACTATGGCTACACCTTC	CASSPPWTGDRVGADYGYTF
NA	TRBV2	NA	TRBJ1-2	TGTGCCAGCCATGAGGGGCAATCGGGGTTCTATGGCTACACCTTC	CASHEGQSGFYGYTF
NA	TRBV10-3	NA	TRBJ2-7	TGTGCCATCAGTGAGACGACAGTCTACGAGCAGTACTTC	CAISETTVYEQYF
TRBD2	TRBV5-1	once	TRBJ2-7	TGCGCCAGCAGCCACGGACTAGCCGAGGTCCACGAGCAGTACTTC	CASSHGLAEVHEQYF
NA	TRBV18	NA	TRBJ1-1	TGTGCCAGCTCACCACGCGAGATGAACACTGAAGCTTTCTTT	CASSPREMNTEAFF
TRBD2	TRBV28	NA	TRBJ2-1	TGTGCCAGCAGTATCCCCCCGGGACTAGCGGGAGGAGGTTCCTACAATGAGCAGTTCTTC	CASSIPPGLAGGGSYNEQFF
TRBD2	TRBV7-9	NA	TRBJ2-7	TGTGCCAGCAGCTTAGAGAAAGGACTAGTCTACGAGCAGTACTTC	CASSLEKGLVYEQYF
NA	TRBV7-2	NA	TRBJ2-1	TGTGCCAGCATCAATGAGGCTCCCTCCTACAATGAGCAGTTCTTC	CASINEAPSYNEQFF
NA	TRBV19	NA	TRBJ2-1	TGTGCCAGTAGTGGTGGTTATATGAGATACAATGAGCAGTTCTTC	CASSGGYMRYNEQFF
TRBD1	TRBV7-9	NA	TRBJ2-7	TGTGCCAGCAGCTCGATGACAGGGGGCGCGTACGAGCAGTACTTC	CASSSMTGGAYEQYF
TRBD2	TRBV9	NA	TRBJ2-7	TGTGCCAGCAGCGTAGATGGCGGGAGGGCCTTCGAGCAGTACTTC	CASSVDGGRAFEQYF
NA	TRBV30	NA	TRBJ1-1	TGTGCCTGGAGTGTAGGTAGTAGGACTGAAGCTTTCTTT	CAWSVGSRTEAFF
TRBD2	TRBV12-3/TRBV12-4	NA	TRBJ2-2	TGTGCCAGCACAGCGGGAGACACCGGGGAGCTGTTTTTT	CASTAGDTGELFF
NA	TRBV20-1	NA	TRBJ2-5	TGCAGTGCTAGTACGGGGGAAAACCAAGAGACCCAGTACTTC	CSASTGENQETQYF
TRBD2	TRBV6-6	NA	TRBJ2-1	TGTGCCAGCAGTACCCGGACTAGCGGGAGAGTCAATGAGCAGTTCTTC	CASSTRTSGRVNEQFF
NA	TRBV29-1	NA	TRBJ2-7	TGCAGCGTAACCCTAGACAGGCGCTACGAGCAGTACTTC	CSVTLDRRYEQYF